The 4 T cell receptor beta chains listed next were all sequenced from one sample in a study of graft-versus-host responses after intestinal transplantation. Using immunoSEQ multiplex PCR, the repertoire was profiled, and TCRdb retains in-frame clones only, with some absent. The table records under 20,000 clones, 95% of them present only once. The sequenced sample was PBMCs, obtained 23 days after intestinal transplant. These receptors were obtained from a human patient who received an intestinal transplant, so some T cells may come from the graft donor.

J is TRBJ2-3 and V is TRBV19; TRBD2 aligns across 10 bases. The ends lost 5 bases at V and 4 bases at J; junction bases unmatched: 15. The CDR3 runs 18 residues. Per the germline V gene, CDR1 is LNHDA and CDR2 is SQIVND (reference sequence). The CDR3 nucleotides read TGTGCCAGTAGTCTCTGGTTAGCGGGAGGTGGAGGCGCAGATACGCAGTATTTT. Protein product: CASSLWLAGGGGADTQYF. Drawing the rest from reference TRBV19 and TRBJ2-3, the complete variable domain is DGGITQSPKYLFRKEGQNVTLSCEQNLNHDAMYWYRQDPGQGLRLIYYSQIVNDFQKGDIAEGYSVSREKKESFPLTVTSAQKNPTAFYLCASSLWLAGGGGADTQYFGPGTRLTVL.

Comments on this clone: Because the CDR3 is missing its conserved closing phenylalanine or tryptophan, this is likely a read error. It is unclear where the CDR3 begins or ends on the DNA, so no DNA is shown, and the CDR3 is as TCRdb lists it. This CDR3 is CASLITSVRKTYGY. This chain uses TRBV5-1 with TRBJ1-2. The CDR3 has 14 amino acids, counting both end residues. Germline V gives CDR1 SGHRS, CDR2 YFSETQ.

The V and J genes are TRBV4-2 and TRBJ2-1; no clear D gene. V lost 0 bases, J lost 8 bases, and 14 bases lay in between. This CDR3 spans 15 amino acids. Germline loops: CDR1 LGHNA, CDR2 YNFKEQ. The CDR3 region has the DNA TGTGCCAGCAGCCAAGAGATGGTTAGTTGGGATGAGCAGTTCTTC. Translating it yields CASSQEMVSWDEQFF.

The chain combines TRBV27 with TRBJ2-1, with 8 bases aligning to TRBD1. This CDR3 is 16 amino acids long. V was pared by 3 bases and J by 9 bases, with 13 bases of the junction left unmatched. CDR1 and CDR2 from the germline V gene are MNHEY and SMNVEV (reference sequence). This CDR3 is CASSFPAGGQFTEQFF. The CDR3 DNA reads as TGTGCCAGCAGTTTCCCTGCAGGGGGCCAGTTCACTGAGCAGTTCTTC.